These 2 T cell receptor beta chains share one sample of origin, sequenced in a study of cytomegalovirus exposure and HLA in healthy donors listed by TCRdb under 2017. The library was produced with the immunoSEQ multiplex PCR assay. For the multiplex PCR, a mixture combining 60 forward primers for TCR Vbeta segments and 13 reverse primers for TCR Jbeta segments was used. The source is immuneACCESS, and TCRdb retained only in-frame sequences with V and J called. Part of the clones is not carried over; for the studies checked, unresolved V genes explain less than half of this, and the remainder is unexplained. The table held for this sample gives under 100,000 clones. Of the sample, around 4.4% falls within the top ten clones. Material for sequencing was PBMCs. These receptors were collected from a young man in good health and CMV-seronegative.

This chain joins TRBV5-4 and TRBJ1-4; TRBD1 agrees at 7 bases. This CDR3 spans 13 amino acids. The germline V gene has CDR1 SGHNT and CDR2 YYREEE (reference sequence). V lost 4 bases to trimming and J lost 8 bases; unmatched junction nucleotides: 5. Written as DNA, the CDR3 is TGTGCCAGCAGCGGGGGACAGCGGGAAAAACTGTTTTTT. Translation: CASSGGQREKLFF.

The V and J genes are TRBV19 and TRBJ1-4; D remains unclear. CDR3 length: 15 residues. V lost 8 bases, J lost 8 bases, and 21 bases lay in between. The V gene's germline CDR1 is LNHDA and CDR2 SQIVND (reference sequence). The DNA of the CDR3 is TGTGCCAGTGGATGGATACAGAGGGAAAAAGAAAAACTGTTTTTT. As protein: CASGWIQREKEKLFF.